These 2 T cell receptor beta chains were sequenced from one sample in a study of T cell repertoires in cytomegalovirus infection. These receptors have no identified antigens. Using its own MiXCR run on the reads, TCRdb lists one record per CDR3 protein. The data show under 500,000 distinct CDR3 sequences, about 42% seen once. The source was cultured PBMCs, collected from culture after CMV antigen stimulation. The receptors were gathered from a human donor in good health (CMV status not recorded). Some clones in this sample may be carry-over from other donors' samples.

The V and J genes are TRBV20-1 and TRBJ2-7, with D perhaps matching TRBD2 (7 bases). CDR3 length: 16 amino acids. CDR1 and CDR2 (germline): DFQATT, SNEGSKA (reference sequence). With 2 bases removed from V and 2 bases from J, the gap between germline ends came to 19 bases. The CDR3: CSARPRAGGAAYEQYF. The DNA of the CDR3 is TGCAGTGCTAGACCCCGAGCTGGGGGGGCGGCCTACGAGCAGTACTTC.

This chain connects TRBV7-2 to TRBJ2-3; the D call may be TRBD1 or TRBD2 (6 bases each). Per germline, CDR1 SGHTA and CDR2 FQGNSA. This CDR3 is built from 16 residues. V was shortened by 5 bases and J by 4 bases, with 19 bases between the two germline ends. In DNA form, the CDR3 reads TGTGCCAGCAGCCCAAGGTGGGGGGCCCCCCCAGATACGCAGTATTTT. This translates into CASSPRWGAPPDTQYF.